The 27 T cell receptor beta chains below come from one sample, sequenced in a study of PD-L1 blockade in urothelial cancer. Stated time point: pretreatment peripheral blood. Repertoires were generated with immunoSEQ multiplex PCR, while TCRdb's copy carries only in-frame clones and drops some. Here the sample spans around 100,000 clones, 90% being singletons. The sequences come from PBMCs, collected around atezolizumab (anti-PD-L1) treatment. Receptors originate from a man in his 60s with urothelial cancer.

This clone came up once. CDR3 bases: TGTGCCAGCTCACCAGGGATTGGAGGGCCTCAGCCCCAGCATTTT. It yields the protein CASSPGIGGPQPQHF. This rearrangement joins TRBV18 to TRBJ1-5; D remains ambiguous. V was pared by 2 bases and J by 6 bases, with 14 bases between. The CDR3 extends over 15 amino acids. Germline loops: CDR1 KGHSH, CDR2 LQKENI. The full variable domain, completed using reference TRBV18 and TRBJ1-5, is NAGVMQNPRHLVRRRGQEARLRCSPMKGHSHVYWYRQLPEEGLKFMVYLQKENIIDESGMPKERFSAEFPKEGPSILRIQQVVRGDSAAYFCASSPGIGGPQPQHFGDGTRLSIL.

V is TRBV28 and J is TRBJ1-2; TRBD1 aligns across 7 bases. There are 14 residues in the CDR3. CDR1 is MDHEN, CDR2 SYDVKM, per germline. J was trimmed by 8 bases and V by 6 bases; bases with no gene match: 12. The CDR3 DNA follows: TGTGCCAGCAGACCCCCCGGAGGGGGCCGGGGCTACACCTTC. Its protein is CASRPPGGGRGYTF.

V and J are TRBV5-1 and TRBJ2-5; TRBD1 agrees at 7 bases. V dropped 2 bases and J dropped 0; count of bases not matched to a gene: 4. The germline gives CDR1 SGHRS, CDR2 YFSETQ. The CDR3 has 15 amino acids. CDR3 region: CASSFRGQYQETQYF. The DNA of the CDR3 is TGCGCCAGCAGCTTCCGGGGACAGTACCAAGAGACCCAGTACTTC. The full variable domain, rest sourced from reference TRBV5-1 and TRBJ2-5, is KAGVTQTPRYLIKTRGQQVTLSCSPISGHRSVSWYQQTPGQGLQFLFEYFSETQRNKGNFPGRFSGRQFSNSRSEMNVSTLELGDSALYLCASSFRGQYQETQYFGPGTRLLVL.

This CDR3 reads CASSVEARNTGELFF. DNA of the CDR3: TGTGCCAGCAGCGTTGAGGCCAGGAACACCGGGGAGCTGTTTTTT. The chain links TRBV9 to TRBJ2-2; D is undetermined. V dropped 2 bases and J dropped 1 base, with 9 bases sitting between them. Germline V gene sequence: CDR1 SGDLS, CDR2 YYNGEE. The CDR3 has 15 amino acids.

The J gene is TRBJ1-3, the V gene TRBV9, with 9 bases fitting TRBD1. The CDR3 has 16 residues. The V segment lost 4 bases and the J segment 0 bases; nucleotides outside the gene matches: 5. Germline V lookup: CDR1 SGDLS, CDR2 YYNGEE. In DNA form, the CDR3 reads TGTGCCAGCAGCCGTACAGGGGGCACCTCTGGAAACACCATATATTTT. Its translation: CASSRTGGTSGNTIYF. Complete variable domain (other parts from reference TRBV9 and TRBJ1-3): DSGVTQTPKHLITATGQRVTLRCSPRSGDLSVYWYQQSLDQGLQFLIQYYNGEERAKGNILERFSAQQFPDLHSELNLSSLELGDSALYFCASSRTGGTSGNTIYFGEGSWLTVV.

In this sample, this clone turned up a few times. The V gene is TRBV5-1, the J gene TRBJ1-4; TRBD1 is a possible D gene (6 bases). The CDR3 totals 14 residues. Between the trimmed V and J ends, which lost 4 bases and 4 bases, there was a span of 11 bases. Germline V lookup: CDR1 SGHRS, CDR2 YFSETQ. The CDR3 spells CASSGDTVNEKLFF. CDR3 nucleotides: TGCGCCAGCAGCGGGGACACTGTTAATGAAAAACTGTTTTTT.

A few counts support this clone. This sequence joins TRBV7-2 and TRBJ2-7; a possible D gene is TRBD2 (6 bases). Germline V gene data show CDR1 as SGHTA and CDR2 as FQGNSA. V was trimmed by 5 bases and J by 1 base, leaving 12 bases between them. This CDR3 spans 14 amino acids. CDR3 DNA: TGTGCCAGCAGCCGATTTGGGGGGTCCTACGAGCAGTACTTC. It yields the protein CASSRFGGSYEQYF.

This clone turned up a few times. CDR3 nucleotides: TGCGCCAGCAGCAAAAAAAGGACAGGGAGGGAGACCCAGTACTTC. Protein: CASSKKRTGRETQYF. The rearrangement joins TRBV10-1 to TRBJ2-5; TRBD1 aligns across 8 bases. The CDR3 covers 15 residues. Looked up from germline, CDR1 is WNHNN and CDR2 is SYGVQD (reference sequence). After removal of 6 bases from V and 5 bases from J, the junction contained 11 bases not matched to a gene.

The J gene is TRBJ2-5, the V gene TRBV19, with 9 bases that match TRBD1. In germline, CDR1 is LNHDA, CDR2 SQIVND (reference sequence). V shed 5 bases, J shed 4 bases, and the junction held 11 bases outside the gene matches. CDR3 length equals 16 residues. The CDR3 region is CASSETGTGLVETQYF. The CDR3 nucleotides are TGTGCCAGTAGTGAGACCGGGACAGGGTTGGTAGAGACCCAGTACTTC.

The rearrangement links TRBV7-2 to TRBJ2-1; D gene ambiguous. CDR1 is SGHTA and CDR2 is FQGNSA in the germline V gene. V was cut by 8 bases and J by 3 bases, with 14 bases left in between. There are 14 residues in the CDR3. The CDR3 bases are TGTGCCAGCCGACCCCCGACTCTCTACAATGAGCAGTTCTTC. This translates into CASRPPTLYNEQFF.

This clone was counted between two and nine times. Additional DNA sequences in this sample encode the identical CDR3. CDR3 coding DNA: TGTGCCAGCAGTTTATCGGGATATGGCTACACCTTC. Its translation is CASSLSGYGYTF. V usage is TRBV28 and J usage is TRBJ1-2; D is uncertain. V was pared by 1 base and J by 5 bases, with 5 bases between. This CDR3 has 12 residues. Germline CDR1 and CDR2: MDHEN and SYDVKM.

V gene TRBV5-1 combines with J gene TRBJ2-2; weak D call: TRBD1 (5 bases). The germline V gene encodes CDR1 SGHRS and CDR2 YFSETQ. Trimming took 0 bases from V and 6 from J, leaving 15 bases between them. The CDR3 runs to 16 residues. CDR3 residues: CASSLEGAGPAGELFF. CDR3 in DNA: TGCGCCAGCAGCTTGGAAGGGGCAGGGCCGGCCGGGGAGCTGTTTTTT.

A single count supports this clone. This chain connects TRBV6-5 to TRBJ1-5; a weak D match, TRBD1 (6 bases). The V and J ends lost 5 bases and 2 bases respectively, with 13 bases between them. Per germline, CDR1 MNHEY and CDR2 SVGAGI. CDR3 length: 15 residues. DNA for the CDR3: TGTGCCAGCAGTCCGCAGGGGAAAGGCAATCAGCCCCAGCATTTT. This translates into CASSPQGKGNQPQHF.

The rearrangement links TRBV5-1 to TRBJ2-1; 14 bases align to TRBD2. The CDR3 sequence is 20 residues long. The ends lost 2 bases at V and 4 bases at J; junction bases unmatched: 14. Germline V gives CDR1 SGHRS, CDR2 YFSETQ. The DNA of the CDR3 is TGCGCCAGCAGCTTCCCCCTTGGTCGCGGGACTAGCGGGGGATACAATGAGCAGTTCTTC. Protein: CASSFPLGRGTSGGYNEQFF.

A few counts support this clone. J is TRBJ2-1 and V is TRBV15, with 7 bases fitting TRBD1. The CDR3 loop spans 17 amino acids. V gave up 4 bases and J gave up 3 bases; unmatched junction bases: 12. Germline V gene lookup returns CDR1 LNHNV and CDR2 YYDKDF (reference sequence). The CDR3 sequence is CATSMVYTGVDYNEQFF. The CDR3 coding sequence is TGTGCCACCAGCATGGTTTATACAGGGGTTGACTACAATGAGCAGTTCTTC. Using reference TRBV15 and TRBJ2-1 for the parts outside the CDR3, the full variable domain is DAMVIQNPRYQVTQFGKPVTLSCSQTLNHNVMYWYQQKSSQAPKLLFHYYDKDFNNEADTPDNFQSRRPNTSFCFLDIRSPGLGDTAMYLCATSMVYTGVDYNEQFFGPGTRLTVL.

The rearrangement links TRBV11-2 to TRBJ1-2; possible D gene TRBD1, 6 bases. The CDR3 loop spans 13 amino acids. Trimming cost V 4 bases and J 4 bases, with 10 bases left between them. CDR1 SGHAT and CDR2 FQNNGV come from the germline V gene. The CDR3 spells CASSSGQLYGYTF. DNA of the CDR3: TGTGCCAGCAGCTCCGGACAGCTCTATGGCTACACCTTC.

The genes are TRBV5-1 and TRBJ2-3; TRBD2 agrees at 16 bases. J gave up 3 bases and V 4 bases, and 8 bases lay outside the gene matches. The CDR3 contains 18 residues. Germline CDR1 SGHRS, CDR2 YFSETQ. CDR3 region: CASSQGLAGGRSTDTQYF. DNA of the CDR3: TGCGCCAGCAGCCAGGGACTAGCGGGAGGGCGGTCGACAGATACGCAGTATTTT.

This chain joins TRBV19 and TRBJ2-7; TRBD2 matches at 9 bases. V was pared by 6 bases and J by 6 bases, with 6 bases of the junction left unmatched. The germline CDR1 and CDR2 sequences are LNHDA and SQIVND (reference sequence). The CDR3 runs 13 residues. The CDR3, as DNA: TGTGCCAGTAGGCAAGCGGGAGGACCCGAGCAGTACTTC. It encodes CASRQAGGPEQYF.

The chain employs TRBV9 and TRBJ1-2; D remains ambiguous. Germline CDR1 and CDR2: SGDLS and YYNGEE. The V end was cut by 4 bases, the J end by 2 bases, with 9 bases between. This CDR3 is 13 amino acids long. CDR3 nucleotide sequence: TGTGCCAGCAGCCCCACAGTAAACTATGGCTACACCTTC. This translates into CASSPTVNYGYTF.

In its sample, this clone was seen once. The chain joins TRBV7-9 to TRBJ2-5; TRBD2 matches at 10 bases. Trimming cost V 2 bases and J 5 bases; bases outside gene matches: 8. Germline loops: CDR1 SEHNR, CDR2 FQNEAQ (reference sequence). The CDR3 spans 16 residues. CDR3 coding DNA: TGTGCCAGCAGCTTAACAAGCGGGAGGGCGGGGGAGACCCAGTACTTC. Translation: CASSLTSGRAGETQYF.

This chain uses TRBV10-2 with TRBJ2-7; no clear D. The germline gives CDR1 WSHSY, CDR2 SAAADI. This CDR3 has 12 amino acids. The V and J ends lost 2 bases and 3 bases respectively, with 5 bases between them. Here the CDR3 reads CASSEAGYEQYF. The CDR3 nucleotides are TGCGCCAGCAGTGAGGCAGGCTACGAGCAGTACTTC.

The chain couples TRBV5-1 to TRBJ2-1; 9 bases line up with TRBD2. J was trimmed by 6 bases and V by 2 bases; bases with no gene match: 9. The CDR3 has 16 residues. Germline V gene lookup returns CDR1 SGHRS and CDR2 YFSETQ. The CDR3 coding sequence is TGCGCCAGCAGCTTACAGGGGACTAGCTCGGGCAATGAGCAGTTCTTC. Its protein is CASSLQGTSSGNEQFF.

The CDR3 DNA reads TGTGCCAGCAGCCCCGAGACAGGACAAGAGACCCAGTACTTC. Protein sequence: CASSPETGQETQYF. The chain combines TRBV7-2 with TRBJ2-5; possibly TRBD1 for D (6 bases). The germline V gene encodes CDR1 SGHTA and CDR2 FQGNSA. The CDR3 loop spans 14 amino acids. V was trimmed by 5 bases and J by 2 bases, leaving 12 bases between them.

This chain links TRBV7-2 with TRBJ1-1, with D maybe TRBD1 (5 bases). Trimming pared 1 base from V and 0 bases from J, leaving 9 bases between. Germline values: CDR1 SGHTA, CDR2 FQGNSA. CDR3 length: 15 amino acids. The CDR3 DNA sequence: TGTGCCAGCAGCTTAGGGTTAGGGGTGAACACTGAAGCTTTCTTT. Residues: CASSLGLGVNTEAFF.

In DNA form, the CDR3 reads TGTGCCAGCAGAGAGGCGGGGAACTATGGCTACACCTTC. It encodes CASREAGNYGYTF. The chain carries TRBV7-9 and TRBJ1-2; D unclear. The CDR3 has 13 amino acids. V dropped 6 bases and J dropped 2 bases, with 10 bases sitting between them. Germline values: CDR1 SEHNR, CDR2 FQNEAQ (reference sequence). Using reference TRBV7-9 and TRBJ1-2 for the parts outside the CDR3, the full variable domain is DTGVSQNPRHKITKRGQNVTFRCDPISEHNRLYWYRQTLGQGPEFLTYFQNEAQLEKSRLLSDRFSAERPKGSFSTLEIQRTEQGDSAMYLCASREAGNYGYTFGSGTRLTVV.

This chain connects TRBV4-3 to TRBJ1-3, with a weak D call TRBD1 (5 bases). Germline CDR1 reads LGHNA; CDR2 reads YSLEER. The CDR3 totals 15 residues. The V and J ends lost 0 bases and 8 bases respectively, with 14 bases between them. The chain's CDR3 is CASSQDLGQGHTIYF. The CDR3 DNA reads as TGCGCCAGCAGCCAAGATCTAGGGCAGGGCCACACCATATATTTT.

The CDR3 bases are TGCGCCAGCAGCTTGGATGGAGGCAACATGAACACTGAAGCTTTCTTT. Protein: CASSLDGGNMNTEAFF. The V and J genes are TRBV5-1 and TRBJ1-1; D unclear. CDR3 length: 16 amino acids. Germline CDR1 reads SGHRS; CDR2 reads YFSETQ. Trimming took 0 bases from V and 0 from J, leaving 12 bases between them. Based on the CDR3 plus reference TRBV5-1 and TRBJ1-1, the full variable domain is KAGVTQTPRYLIKTRGQQVTLSCSPISGHRSVSWYQQTPGQGLQFLFEYFSETQRNKGNFPGRFSGRQFSNSRSEMNVSTLELGDSALYLCASSLDGGNMNTEAFFGQGTRLTVV.